The 20 T cell receptor beta chains below were found in one sample sequenced in a study of CD8 T cells in ankylosing spondylitis. These receptors lack a known antigen. Whole-study results and caveats: What appeared characteristic of ankylosing spondylitis blood was a TCR beta motif of 7 or 8 highly homologous variants.

TCRdb redid the calling of the 5' RACE reads with MiXCR, one entry per CDR3 protein. Of around 490,000 distinct CDR3 sequences listed, about 5.2% are singletons. Source material: blood, either unsorted or a sorted T cell fraction (not recorded which). These receptors originate from a male donor with ankylosing spondylitis.

This clonotype was found many times. V is TRBV10-3 and J is TRBJ1-5; perhaps TRBD1 as D (6 bases). Germline lookup yields CDR1 ENHRY and CDR2 SYGVKD. The CDR3 spans 14 residues. Trimming pared 2 bases from V and 3 bases from J, leaving 8 bases between. The CDR3 sequence: CAISETGPNQPQHF. The CDR3 DNA follows: TGTGCCATCAGTGAGACAGGGCCCAATCAGCCCCAGCATTTT.

This clonotype has just a few counts. V is TRBV7-9 and J is TRBJ1-1; no reliable D call. Trimming took 2 bases from V and 11 from J, leaving 12 bases between them. The CDR3 runs to 12 residues. The V gene's germline CDR1 is SEHNR and CDR2 FQNEAQ (reference sequence). The CDR3 reads CASSLRDDWAFF. CDR3 sequence (DNA): TGTGCCAGCAGCTTAAGGGATGATTGGGCTTTCTTT. The variable domain in full, with the rest retrieved from reference TRBV7-9 and TRBJ1-1, is DTGVSQNPRHKITKRGQNVTFRCDPISEHNRLYWYRQTLGQGPEFLTYFQNEAQLEKSRLLSDRFSAERPKGSFSTLEIQRTEQGDSAMYLCASSLRDDWAFFGQGTRLTVV.

This sequence joins TRBV11-2 and TRBJ2-7; the D gene is possibly TRBD2 (7 bases). This CDR3 is 13 amino acids long. V gave up 8 bases and J gave up 4 bases, with 15 bases separating them. The germline CDR1 and CDR2 sequences are SGHAT and FQNNGV. For the CDR3, the DNA is TGTGCCAGCTGGGGGGCTAGCGGTTACGAGCAGTACTTC. Amino acids: CASWGASGYEQYF.

This clonotype is a singleton in its sample. A read error may be the cause here, since a much bigger clone is one base away. No conserved phenylalanine or tryptophan ends this CDR3, so it is likely a read error. This chain joins TRBV7-9 and TRBJ2-3, with 8 nucleotides matching TRBD1. Germline V gene sequence: CDR1 SEHNR, CDR2 FQNEAQ (reference sequence). The junction had 7 bases not matched to a gene; V was cut back by 5 bases and J by 6 bases. This CDR3 region has 14 residues. The CDR3 protein is CASSERTGLDTQYI. The CDR3 nucleotides read TGTGCCAGCAGCGAAAGGACAGGGTTGGATACGCAGTATATT.

With respect to this clonotype: At one of its ends the junction is not consistent with the germline gene, which may arise from a read error. This chain links TRBV6-1 with TRBJ2-5; D unresolved. Germline V gives CDR1 MNHNS, CDR2 SASEGT. This CDR3 is built from 12 residues. The CDR3 DNA follows: TGTGCCAGCAGTAAAGCGCCCTCGACCCAGTACTTC. This codes for CASSKAPSTQYF.

This clonotype was detected many times. This chain connects TRBV9 to TRBJ1-4; D is ambiguous. Per germline, CDR1 SGDLS and CDR2 YYNGEE. V was clipped by 4 bases and J by 3 bases, with 19 bases between them. CDR3 length: 17 amino acids. The DNA of the CDR3 is TGTGCCAGCAGCCGGGTGGGAGTACGGGAAGCTAATGAAAAACTGTTTTTT. Its protein product is CASSRVGVREANEKLFF. Using reference TRBV9 and TRBJ1-4 for the parts outside the CDR3, the full variable domain is DSGVTQTPKHLITATGQRVTLRCSPRSGDLSVYWYQQSLDQGLQFLIQYYNGEERAKGNILERFSAQQFPDLHSELNLSSLELGDSALYFCASSRVGVREANEKLFFGSGTQLSVL.

This clonotype was observed at least ten times. CDR3 sequence (DNA): TGTGCCAGCAGGTCAGGGGGCGCAGATACGCAGTATTTT. Translating gives CASRSGGADTQYF. The genes are TRBV12-3 or TRBV12-4 and TRBJ2-3; TRBD1 matches at 8 bases. The CDR3 runs 13 residues. The V segment lost 6 bases and the J segment 4 bases; nucleotides outside the gene matches: 3.

Many counts were recorded for this clonotype. V and J are TRBV4-2 and TRBJ2-7, with TRBD2 matching over 10 bases. The CDR3 length is 17 residues. After removal of 0 bases from V and 3 bases from J, the junction contained 8 bases not matched to a gene. The germline V gene has CDR1 LGHNA and CDR2 YNFKEQ. The CDR3 region has the DNA TGTGCCAGCAGCCAAGATAATATAGCGGGGGGCTTCTACGAGCAGTACTTC. This encodes CASSQDNIAGGFYEQYF.

This clonotype was seen many times. This chain links TRBV7-9 with TRBJ1-5; no clear D gene. The V gene's germline CDR1 is SEHNR and CDR2 FQNEAQ (reference sequence). The V end was cut by 5 bases, the J end by 8 bases, with 13 bases between. The CDR3 loop spans 13 amino acids. This chain's CDR3 is CASSLGPEKPQHF. The CDR3, as DNA: TGTGCCAGCAGCCTAGGACCGGAGAAGCCCCAGCATTTT. The entire variable domain, with the rest obtained from reference TRBV7-9 and TRBJ1-5, is as follows: DTGVSQNPRHKITKRGQNVTFRCDPISEHNRLYWYRQTLGQGPEFLTYFQNEAQLEKSRLLSDRFSAERPKGSFSTLEIQRTEQGDSAMYLCASSLGPEKPQHFGDGTRLSIL.

Ten or more counts support this clonotype. The chain has TRBV29-1 and TRBJ2-5; D could derive from TRBD1 or TRBD2 (5 bases each). Germline CDR1 SQVTM, CDR2 ANQGSEA. This CDR3 has 15 residues. V shed 6 bases and J shed 4 bases, with 21 bases lying between them. The chain's CDR3 is CSVAPGTASGETQYF. The CDR3 DNA sequence: TGCAGCGTAGCCCCCGGGACGGCGTCGGGAGAGACCCAGTACTTC.

This clonotype was found many times. The CDR3 protein is CASSVRGSGSADTQYF. The CDR3 DNA reads as TGTGCCAGCAGCGTCAGGGGTAGCGGGAGTGCAGATACGCAGTATTTT. The chain employs TRBV9 and TRBJ2-3, with 9 bases identical to TRBD2. CDR3 length: 16 residues. The germline gives CDR1 SGDLS, CDR2 YYNGEE. V was clipped by 2 bases and J by 4 bases; unmatched bases: 8. The entire variable domain, with the rest obtained from reference TRBV9 and TRBJ2-3, is as follows: DSGVTQTPKHLITATGQRVTLRCSPRSGDLSVYWYQQSLDQGLQFLIQYYNGEERAKGNILERFSAQQFPDLHSELNLSSLELGDSALYFCASSVRGSGSADTQYFGPGTRLTVL.

Ten or more counts support this clonotype. The chain has TRBV20-1 and TRBJ1-5; weak D call: TRBD1 (5 bases). Germline-derived CDR1 and CDR2 are DFQATT and SNEGSKA (reference sequence). V gave up 4 bases and J gave up 6 bases, with 13 bases separating them. The CDR3 consists of 13 residues. CDR3 DNA sequence: TGCAGTGCTACCGGGACCCGATTTCAGCCCCAGCATTTT. Its translation: CSATGTRFQPQHF.

The genes are TRBV25-1 and TRBJ1-4; no clear D gene. Trimming left V 4 bases short and J 5 bases short, with 5 bases between. Germline V CDR1 and CDR2: MGHDK, SYGVNS. The length of the CDR3 is 12 residues. The CDR3 coding sequence is TGTGCCAGCAGTGGACCGAATGAAAAACTGTTTTTT. Translating gives CASSGPNEKLFF.

This clonotype was observed at least ten times. The V gene is TRBV7-2, the J gene TRBJ1-2; possibly TRBD1 for D (6 bases). V was cut by 4 bases and J by 4 bases, with 16 bases left in between. CDR1 and CDR2 (germline): SGHTA, FQGNSA. This CDR3 has 15 amino acids. The CDR3 DNA is TGTGCCAGCAGCTCCCTTCTGGTAGGGGGCTATGGCTACACCTTC. Encoded protein: CASSSLLVGGYGYTF.

This clonotype was seen ten or more times. The junction differs from germline at one of its ends, possibly a read error. This chain links TRBV5-1 with TRBJ2-7; D is undetermined. The germline V gene encodes CDR1 SGHRS and CDR2 YFSETQ. The CDR3 is 12 amino acids. CDR3 loop: CASSLPSYEQYF. The CDR3 DNA sequence: TGTGCCAGCAGCTTGCCGTCCTACGAGCAGTACTTC.

This clonotype appeared many times. The chain recombines TRBV27 with TRBJ2-7, with 9 positions matching TRBD2. With 4 bases clipped from V and 1 base from J, the junction kept 17 bases outside the gene matches. The CDR3 is 19 residues long. Per germline, CDR1 MNHEY and CDR2 SMNVEV (reference sequence). In DNA form, the CDR3 reads TGTGCCAGCAGTTCCCTCGGGGCGGGAGGGCCCACAATGTCCTACGAGCAGTACTTC. This encodes CASSSLGAGGPTMSYEQYF.

This chain uses TRBV5-1 with TRBJ2-3; a weak D match, TRBD2 (6 bases). Trimming removed 4 bases from V and 0 bases from J, with 12 bases in between. Germline assignment: CDR1 SGHRS and CDR2 YFSETQ. CDR3 size: 15 residues. The CDR3 DNA reads TGCGCCAGCAGCCCGGGGGACCTTAGCACAGATACGCAGTATTTT. Translated: CASSPGDLSTDTQYF.

The table lists this clonotype with many counts. The V and J genes are TRBV10-3 and TRBJ1-5; perhaps TRBD1 as D (5 bases). The CDR3 spans 14 residues. V shed 0 bases and J shed 6 bases, with 9 bases lying between them. Germline V gene lookup returns CDR1 ENHRY and CDR2 SYGVKD. The CDR3 reads CAISESQGLQPQHF. CDR3 bases: TGTGCCATCAGTGAGTCGCAGGGTCTTCAGCCCCAGCATTTT.

This clonotype was seen many times. This chain connects TRBV10-3 to TRBJ2-3, with D unclear. Germline values: CDR1 ENHRY, CDR2 SYGVKD. The CDR3 sequence is 14 residues long. V was pared by 2 bases and J by 4 bases, with 10 bases between. Written as DNA, the CDR3 is TGTGCCATCAGTGAGAGAATTCGGTCAGATACGCAGTATTTT. It specifies CAISERIRSDTQYF.

This clonotype was counted ten times or more. This chain connects TRBV20-1 to TRBJ2-3, with D tentatively TRBD2 (5 bases). V was clipped by 4 bases and J by 0 bases, with 14 bases between them. Germline V gene lookup returns CDR1 DFQATT and CDR2 SNEGSKA (reference sequence). This CDR3 region has 15 residues. This CDR3 is CSATLSGLSTDTQYF. In DNA, the CDR3 is TGCAGTGCTACCCTTTCCGGACTCAGCACAGATACGCAGTATTTT.